The 15 T cell receptor beta chains reported below all come from one sample, sequenced in a study of response to subunit inactivated influenza vaccine. MiXCR, applied by TCRdb to the RT-PCR reads, yields one record per CDR3 protein. The sample consists of hundreds of thousands of distinct CDR3 sequences, 12% of them appearing once. The starting material was PBMCs from blood, obtained on the day of vaccination. The origin of the receptors is a man aged 50 or older who received an inactivated influenza vaccine.

This clonotype was found a few times. V gene TRBV27 combines with J gene TRBJ2-3; D gene uncertain. Germline assignment: CDR1 MNHEY and CDR2 SMNVEV (reference sequence). The ends were cut back, 4 bases at V and 2 bases at J, with 7 bases in the middle. There are 13 residues in the CDR3. The CDR3 sequence is CASSYVNTDTQYF. The CDR3 region has the DNA TGTGCCAGCAGTTATGTTAACACAGATACGCAGTATTTT.

There are a few counts of this clonotype. This chain connects TRBV13 to TRBJ1-1, with D possibly matching TRBD1 (5 bases). The V end was cut by 1 base, the J end by 1 base, with 10 bases between. The length of the CDR3 is 15 residues. Germline V gives CDR1 PRHDT, CDR2 FYEKMQ (reference sequence). CDR3 bases: TGTGCCAGCAGCTTAGTAATCGGGGCGAACACTGAAGCTTTCTTT. Protein: CASSLVIGANTEAFF.

This clonotype showed up just a few times. The gene calls are TRBV5-6 and TRBJ2-7; TRBD1 aligns across 11 bases. The V gene's germline CDR1 is SGHDT and CDR2 YYEEEE. V was pared by 4 bases and J by 6 bases, with 9 bases of the junction left unmatched. The length of the CDR3 is 15 residues. CDR3 sequence (DNA): TGTGCCAGCAGCAAATGGACAGGGGGCGCATCCGAGCAGTACTTC. It codes for CASSKWTGGASEQYF.

In this sample, this clonotype turned up a few times. The chain recombines TRBV14 with TRBJ2-3, with D perhaps matching TRBD1 or TRBD2 (6 bases each). This CDR3 is built from 15 residues. V lost 4 bases and J lost 4, with 15 bases in between. From germline, CDR1 is SGHDN and CDR2 FVKESK. CDR3 residues: CASSLTRGAADTQYF. CDR3 nucleotide sequence: TGTGCCAGCAGCCTAACTAGGGGGGCTGCAGATACGCAGTATTTT.

The chain has TRBV7-9 and TRBJ2-1; the D is unclear. Germline V gene lookup returns CDR1 SEHNR and CDR2 FQNEAQ (reference sequence). Trimming left V 5 bases short and J 15 bases short, with 17 bases between. This CDR3 comprises 12 residues. The CDR3: CASSLRNGPPFF. The CDR3, as DNA: TGTGCCAGCAGCCTAAGGAACGGCCCTCCGTTCTTC.

This clonotype was seen ten or more times. The chain joins TRBV10-3 to TRBJ2-4, with D possibly matching TRBD1 (7 bases). CDR1 is ENHRY, CDR2 SYGVKD, per germline. V was clipped by 3 bases and J by 3 bases, with 21 bases between them. This CDR3 comprises 18 residues. In DNA, the CDR3 is TGTGCCATCAGTGAAGGGGGCCCTTCGGACTATGGCAAAAACATTCAGTACTTC. It encodes CAISEGGPSDYGKNIQYF.

This clonotype was observed at least ten times. The gene calls are TRBV7-2 and TRBJ2-3, with a possible D match to TRBD2 (5 bases). Germline V CDR1 and CDR2: SGHTA, FQGNSA. CDR3 length: 14 amino acids. The V end was cut by 5 bases, the J end by 5 bases, with 14 bases between. The CDR3 DNA follows: TGTGCCAGCAGCCACGGGAATTTGGTAGATACGCAGTATTTT. Residues: CASSHGNLVDTQYF.

This clonotype came up a few times. The J gene is TRBJ1-3, the V gene TRBV4-2; no clear D. The germline gives CDR1 LGHNA, CDR2 YNFKEQ. The CDR3 is 17 amino acids. V was clipped by 2 bases and J by 3 bases, with 17 bases between them. The CDR3 DNA reads as TGTGCCAGCAGCCAACCCTCTCGGAGTGGTTTTGGAAACACCATATATTTT. This encodes CASSQPSRSGFGNTIYF.

This clonotype occurred a few times. The chain carries TRBV6-1 and TRBJ2-7; 8 positions match TRBD1. The CDR3 is 14 amino acids. V gave up 8 bases and J gave up 0 bases; unmatched junction bases: 6. Germline V gene lookup returns CDR1 MNHNS and CDR2 SASEGT. DNA of the CDR3: TGTGCCAGCTGGACAGGGTCCGCCTCCTACGAGCAGTACTTC. The encoded protein is CASWTGSASYEQYF.

The table lists this clonotype with a few counts. This sequence joins TRBV3-1 and TRBJ2-5, with a weak D call TRBD1 (5 bases). This CDR3 has 11 amino acids. V was pared by 10 bases and J by 5 bases, with 11 bases between. The germline V gene encodes CDR1 LGHDT and CDR2 YNNKEL (reference sequence). In DNA form, the CDR3 reads TGTGCCACCCAGGGATATGAGACCCAGTACTTC. It yields the protein CATQGYETQYF.

The chain couples TRBV5-1 to TRBJ2-6, with 9 positions matching TRBD2. Germline-derived CDR1 and CDR2 are SGHRS and YFSETQ. The CDR3 has 17 residues. The trim removed 0 bases at V and 2 bases at J, leaving 3 bases unmatched. CDR3 sequence (DNA): TGCGCCAGCAGCTTGGGAGCGGGGGGTGCTGGGGCCAACGTCCTGACTTTC. Residues: CASSLGAGGAGANVLTF. The variable domain in full, with the rest retrieved from reference TRBV5-1 and TRBJ2-6, is KAGVTQTPRYLIKTRGQQVTLSCSPISGHRSVSWYQQTPGQGLQFLFEYFSETQRNKGNFPGRFSGRQFSNSRSEMNVSTLELGDSALYLCASSLGAGGAGANVLTFGAGSRLTVL.

The V gene is TRBV20-1, the J gene TRBJ2-5; D may be TRBD1 or TRBD2 (7 bases each). Deletions cut 4 bases from V and 1 base from J, with 16 bases between. From germline, CDR1 is DFQATT and CDR2 SNEGSKA (reference sequence). The CDR3 has 15 amino acids. CDR3: CSATPQGGSQETQYF. CDR3 coding DNA: TGCAGTGCTACCCCTCAGGGGGGGAGCCAAGAGACCCAGTACTTC.

This clonotype was counted at least ten times. The CDR3 nucleotides are TGCAGTGCTAGAGAACCCGGCCGCACAGATACGCAGTATTTT. It encodes CSAREPGRTDTQYF. The gene calls are TRBV20-1 and TRBJ2-3; D unclear. CDR3 size: 14 residues. V lost 0 bases and J 1 base, leaving 8 bases between the germline ends. CDR1 and CDR2 from the germline V gene are DFQATT and SNEGSKA (reference sequence).

This clonotype has only a few counts. The chain employs TRBV12-3 or TRBV12-4 and TRBJ2-3; TRBD2 agrees at 14 bases. V shed 1 base and J 4 bases; nucleotides not matched to a gene: 1. The CDR3 covers 16 residues. In DNA form, the CDR3 reads TGTGCCAGCAGTTTAGGGACTAGCGGGGGGTCAGATACGCAGTATTTT. Protein product: CASSLGTSGGSDTQYF.

The chain couples TRBV9 to TRBJ2-1; D unclear. The germline gives CDR1 SGDLS, CDR2 YYNGEE. CDR3 length: 15 residues. V lost 0 bases and J 2 bases, leaving 9 bases between the germline ends. CDR3 in amino acids: CASSVGSSPYNEQFF. The CDR3 DNA is TGTGCCAGCAGCGTAGGTAGTTCCCCCTACAATGAGCAGTTCTTC.